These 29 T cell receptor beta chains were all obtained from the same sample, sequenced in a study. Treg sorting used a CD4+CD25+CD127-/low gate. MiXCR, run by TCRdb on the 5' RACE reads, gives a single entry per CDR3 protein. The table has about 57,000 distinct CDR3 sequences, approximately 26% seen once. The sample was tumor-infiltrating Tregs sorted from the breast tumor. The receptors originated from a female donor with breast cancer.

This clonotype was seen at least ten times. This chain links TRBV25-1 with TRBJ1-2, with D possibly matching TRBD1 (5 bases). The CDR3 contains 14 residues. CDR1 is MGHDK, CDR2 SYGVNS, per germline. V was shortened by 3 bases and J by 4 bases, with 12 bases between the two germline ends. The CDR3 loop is CASSEPGGPYGYTF. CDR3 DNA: TGTGCCAGCAGTGAGCCTGGGGGACCCTATGGCTACACCTTC.

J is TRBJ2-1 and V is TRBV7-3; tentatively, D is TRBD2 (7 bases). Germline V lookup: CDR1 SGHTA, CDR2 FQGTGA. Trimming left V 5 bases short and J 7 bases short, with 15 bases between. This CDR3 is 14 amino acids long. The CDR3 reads CASSTSRGANEQFF. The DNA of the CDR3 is TGTGCCAGCAGCACTAGTCGGGGGGCAAATGAGCAGTTCTTC.

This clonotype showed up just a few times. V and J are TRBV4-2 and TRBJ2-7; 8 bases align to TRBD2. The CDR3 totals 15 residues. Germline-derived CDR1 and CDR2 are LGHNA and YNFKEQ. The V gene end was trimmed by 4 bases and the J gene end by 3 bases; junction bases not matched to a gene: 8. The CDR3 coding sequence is TGTGCCAGCAGCCGAGACCCGGGAGGGGACTACGAGCAGTACTTC. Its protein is CASSRDPGGDYEQYF.

CDR3 sequence reads: CASSLVAGGAQETQYF. In DNA form, the CDR3 reads TGTGCCAGCAGCTTAGTTGCGGGAGGAGCGCAAGAGACCCAGTACTTC. The V gene is TRBV7-2, the J gene TRBJ2-5, with 8 bases matching TRBD2. The CDR3 covers 16 residues. Germline V gene sequence: CDR1 SGHTA, CDR2 FQGNSA. The junction had 6 bases not matched to a gene; V was cut back by 1 base and J by 2 bases.

CDR3 residues: CASSSFPGGTGNEQFF. CDR3 in DNA: TGTGCCAGCAGCAGTTTTCCAGGGGGCACGGGCAATGAGCAGTTCTTC. The V call is TRBV7-3, the J call TRBJ2-1, with 8 bases matching TRBD1. The germline CDR1 and CDR2 sequences are SGHTA and FQGTGA. The CDR3 covers 16 residues. Trimming took 5 bases from V and 6 from J; bases not matched to a gene: 12.

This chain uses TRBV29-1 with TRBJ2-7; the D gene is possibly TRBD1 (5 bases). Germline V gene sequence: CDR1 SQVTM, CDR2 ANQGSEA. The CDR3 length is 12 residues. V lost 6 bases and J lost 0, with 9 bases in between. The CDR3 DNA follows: TGCAGCGTCCAGGACAACTCCTACGAGCAGTACTTC. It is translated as CSVQDNSYEQYF.

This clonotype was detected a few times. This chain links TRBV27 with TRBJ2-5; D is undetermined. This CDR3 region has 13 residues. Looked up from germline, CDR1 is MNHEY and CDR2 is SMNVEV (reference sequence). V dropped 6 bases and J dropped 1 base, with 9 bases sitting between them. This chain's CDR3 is CASRANGQETQYF. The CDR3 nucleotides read TGTGCCAGCAGGGCCAATGGCCAAGAGACCCAGTACTTC.

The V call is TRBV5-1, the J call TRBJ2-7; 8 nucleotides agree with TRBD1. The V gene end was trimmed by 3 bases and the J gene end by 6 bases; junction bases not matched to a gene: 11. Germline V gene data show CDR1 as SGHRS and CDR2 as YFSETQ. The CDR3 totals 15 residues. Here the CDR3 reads CASSWTTGDRGEQYF. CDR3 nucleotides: TGCGCCAGCAGCTGGACGACAGGGGATAGGGGCGAGCAGTACTTC.

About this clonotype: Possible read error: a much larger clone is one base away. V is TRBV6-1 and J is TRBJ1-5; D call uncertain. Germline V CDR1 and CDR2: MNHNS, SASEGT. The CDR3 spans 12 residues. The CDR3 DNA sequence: TGTGTCAGCAGAGGTGACAATCAGCCCCAGCATTTT. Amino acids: CVSRGDNQPQHF.

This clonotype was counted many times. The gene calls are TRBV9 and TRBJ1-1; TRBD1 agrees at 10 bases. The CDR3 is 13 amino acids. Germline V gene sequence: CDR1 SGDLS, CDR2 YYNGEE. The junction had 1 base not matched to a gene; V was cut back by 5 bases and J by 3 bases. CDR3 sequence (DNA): TGTGCCAGCAGGGGACAGGGGCACACTGAAGCTTTCTTT. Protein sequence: CASRGQGHTEAFF.

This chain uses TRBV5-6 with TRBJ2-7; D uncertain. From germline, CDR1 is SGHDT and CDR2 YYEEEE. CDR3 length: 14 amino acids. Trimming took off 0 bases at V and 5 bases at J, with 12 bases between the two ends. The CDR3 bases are TGTGCCAGCAGCTTGGCCTCAGCCCCAAACGAGCAGTACTTC. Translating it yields CASSLASAPNEQYF.

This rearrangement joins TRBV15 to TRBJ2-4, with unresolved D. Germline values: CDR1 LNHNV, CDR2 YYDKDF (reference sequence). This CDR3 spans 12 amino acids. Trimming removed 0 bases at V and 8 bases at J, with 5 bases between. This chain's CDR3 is CATSRDRDIQYF. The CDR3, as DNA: TGTGCCACCAGCAGAGATCGGGACATTCAGTACTTC.

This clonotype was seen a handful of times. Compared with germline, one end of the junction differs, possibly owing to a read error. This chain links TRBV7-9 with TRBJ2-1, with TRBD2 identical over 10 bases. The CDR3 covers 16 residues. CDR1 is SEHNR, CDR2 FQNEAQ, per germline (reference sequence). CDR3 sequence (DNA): TGTGCCAGCAGCTTATGGCTAGCGGGAGCCTACAATAAGCAGTTCTTC. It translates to CASSLWLAGAYNKQFF.

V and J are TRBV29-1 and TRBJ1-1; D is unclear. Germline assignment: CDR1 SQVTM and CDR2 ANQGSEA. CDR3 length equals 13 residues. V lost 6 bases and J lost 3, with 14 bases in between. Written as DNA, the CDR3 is TGCAGCGTCGCCGGGCACATGGACACTGAAGCTTTCTTT. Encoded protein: CSVAGHMDTEAFF.

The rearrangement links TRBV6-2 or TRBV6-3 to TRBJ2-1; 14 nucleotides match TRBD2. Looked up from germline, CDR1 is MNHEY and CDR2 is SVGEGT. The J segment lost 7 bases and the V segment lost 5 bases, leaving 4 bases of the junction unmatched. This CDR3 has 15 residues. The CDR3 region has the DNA TGTGCCAGCAGTGGGACTAGCGGGAGATGGAATGAGCAGTTCTTC. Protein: CASSGTSGRWNEQFF.

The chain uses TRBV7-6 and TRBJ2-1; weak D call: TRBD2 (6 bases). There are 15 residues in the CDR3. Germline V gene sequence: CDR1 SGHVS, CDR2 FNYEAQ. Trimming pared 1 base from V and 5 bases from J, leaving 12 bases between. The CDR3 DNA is TGTGCCAGCAGCTTAGTTGCGGGACTGAACAATGAGCAGTTCTTC. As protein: CASSLVAGLNNEQFF.

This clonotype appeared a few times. CDR3 sequence (DNA): TGTGCCAGCAGCTTAGGGGGACTAGCGCCAAACAATGAGCAGTTCTTC. Encoded protein: CASSLGGLAPNNEQFF. The V gene is TRBV7-9, the J gene TRBJ2-1, with 10 bases that match TRBD2. Trimming cost V 1 base and J 5 bases; bases outside gene matches: 5. Germline CDR1 is SEHNR and CDR2 is FQNEAQ (reference sequence). The CDR3 has 16 amino acids. The full variable domain, completed using reference TRBV7-9 and TRBJ2-1, is DTGVSQNPRHKITKRGQNVTFRCDPISEHNRLYWYRQTLGQGPEFLTYFQNEAQLEKSRLLSDRFSAERPKGSFSTLEIQRTEQGDSAMYLCASSLGGLAPNNEQFFGPGTRLTVL.

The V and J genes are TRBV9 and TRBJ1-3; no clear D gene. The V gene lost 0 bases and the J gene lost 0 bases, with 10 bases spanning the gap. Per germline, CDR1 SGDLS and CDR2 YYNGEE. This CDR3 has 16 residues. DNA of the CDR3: TGTGCCAGCAGCGTAGAGGGAATAATCTCTGGAAACACCATATATTTT. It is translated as CASSVEGIISGNTIYF.

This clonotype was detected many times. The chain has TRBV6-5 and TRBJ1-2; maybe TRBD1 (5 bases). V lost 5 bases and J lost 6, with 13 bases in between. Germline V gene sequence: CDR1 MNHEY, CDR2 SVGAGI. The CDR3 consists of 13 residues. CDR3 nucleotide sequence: TGTGCCAGCAGTCAGGGACTGACGAATGGCTACACCTTC. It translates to CASSQGLTNGYTF.

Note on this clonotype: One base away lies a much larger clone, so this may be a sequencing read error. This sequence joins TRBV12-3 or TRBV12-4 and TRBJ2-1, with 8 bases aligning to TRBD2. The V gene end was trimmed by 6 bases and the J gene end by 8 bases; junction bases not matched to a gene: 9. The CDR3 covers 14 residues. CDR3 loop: CASSSVTSEDEQFF. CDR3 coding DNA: TGTGCCAGCAGCTCAGTGACTAGCGAAGATGAGCAGTTCTTC.

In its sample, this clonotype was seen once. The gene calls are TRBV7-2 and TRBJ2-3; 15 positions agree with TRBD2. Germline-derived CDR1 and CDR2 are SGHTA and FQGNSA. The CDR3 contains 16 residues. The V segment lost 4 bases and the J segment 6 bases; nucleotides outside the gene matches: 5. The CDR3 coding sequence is TGTGCCAGCAGCTCCGGACTAGCGGGAGGGAGTGATACGCAGTATTTT. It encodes CASSSGLAGGSDTQYF.

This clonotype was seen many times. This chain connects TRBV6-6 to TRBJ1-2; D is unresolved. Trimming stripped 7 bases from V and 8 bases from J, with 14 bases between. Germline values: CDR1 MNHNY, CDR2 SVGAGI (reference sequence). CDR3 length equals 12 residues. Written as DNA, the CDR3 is TGTGCCAGCACCATTTCCTTGGGAGGCTACACCTTC. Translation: CASTISLGGYTF.

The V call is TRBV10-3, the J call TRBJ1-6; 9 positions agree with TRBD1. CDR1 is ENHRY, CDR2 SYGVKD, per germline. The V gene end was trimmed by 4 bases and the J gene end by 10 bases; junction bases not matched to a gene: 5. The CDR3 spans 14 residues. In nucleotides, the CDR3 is TGTGCCATCAGTGGGTCCGGGACAGGGTCACCCCTCCACTTT. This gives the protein CAISGSGTGSPLHF.

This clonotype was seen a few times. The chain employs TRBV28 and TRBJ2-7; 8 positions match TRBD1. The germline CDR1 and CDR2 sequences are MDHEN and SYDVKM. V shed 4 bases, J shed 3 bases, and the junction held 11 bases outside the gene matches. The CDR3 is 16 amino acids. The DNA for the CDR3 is TGTGCCAGCAGTTCTCTGCTTGGGACAGGAGACTACGAGCAGTACTTC. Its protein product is CASSSLLGTGDYEQYF.

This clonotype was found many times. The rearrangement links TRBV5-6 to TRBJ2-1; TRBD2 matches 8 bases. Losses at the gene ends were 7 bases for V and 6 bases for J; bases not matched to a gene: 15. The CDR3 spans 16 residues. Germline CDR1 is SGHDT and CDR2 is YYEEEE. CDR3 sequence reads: CASREMLRGGINEQFF. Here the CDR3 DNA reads TGTGCCAGCCGGGAAATGCTCCGGGGGGGCATCAATGAGCAGTTCTTC.

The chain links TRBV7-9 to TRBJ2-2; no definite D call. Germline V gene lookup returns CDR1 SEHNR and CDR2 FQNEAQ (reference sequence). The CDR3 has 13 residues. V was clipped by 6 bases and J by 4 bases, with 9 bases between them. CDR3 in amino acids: CASRNLGTGELFF. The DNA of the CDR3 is TGTGCCAGCAGAAATTTGGGCACCGGGGAGCTGTTTTTT.

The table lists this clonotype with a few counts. CDR3 sequence: CASDSQPNTEAFF. The CDR3 DNA follows: TGTGCCAGCGACAGTCAGCCGAACACTGAAGCTTTCTTT. This chain uses TRBV2 with TRBJ1-1, with D possibly matching TRBD1 (5 bases). The CDR3 extends over 13 amino acids. Trimming took 8 bases from V and 1 from J, leaving 11 bases between them. Germline CDR1 reads SNHLY; CDR2 reads FYNNEI.

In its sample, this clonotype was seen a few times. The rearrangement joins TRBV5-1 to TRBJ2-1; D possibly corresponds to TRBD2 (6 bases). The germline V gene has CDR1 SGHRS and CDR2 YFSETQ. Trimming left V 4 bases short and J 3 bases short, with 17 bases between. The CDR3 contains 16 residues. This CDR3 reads CASSPSPGGVYNEQFF. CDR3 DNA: TGCGCCAGCAGCCCATCTCCAGGCGGGGTCTACAATGAGCAGTTCTTC. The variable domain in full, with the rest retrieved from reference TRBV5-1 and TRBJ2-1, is KAGVTQTPRYLIKTRGQQVTLSCSPISGHRSVSWYQQTPGQGLQFLFEYFSETQRNKGNFPGRFSGRQFSNSRSEMNVSTLELGDSALYLCASSPSPGGVYNEQFFGPGTRLTVL.

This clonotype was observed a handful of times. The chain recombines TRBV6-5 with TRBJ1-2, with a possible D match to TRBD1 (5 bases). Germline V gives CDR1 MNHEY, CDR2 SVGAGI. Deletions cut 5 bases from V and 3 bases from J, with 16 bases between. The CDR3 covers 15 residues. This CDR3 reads CASSPKKDRDYGYTF. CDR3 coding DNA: TGTGCCAGCAGTCCAAAGAAAGACAGAGACTATGGCTACACCTTC.